There are a few counts of the clone carrying this T cell receptor (beta chain). The antigen remains unidentified. These data belong to a study of T-cell reconstitution after alpha-beta-depleted transplantation in children. General study results and limits: Where alpha-beta T cells came from about two months after transplant was reportedly several hundred expanded graft clones. The main origin of T-cell counts and diversity one year after transplant was newly produced T cells.

Unique molecular identifiers were incorporated when the TCRbeta library was constructed. TCRdb ran MiXCR on the PCR reads and lists one entry per CDR3 protein. The top ten hold about 2.2% of the sample, which has about 600,000 distinct CDR3 sequences, under 15% seen once. This CDR3 comprises 17 residues. The germline CDR1 and CDR2 sequences are SGDLS and YYNGEE. After removal of 0 bases from V and 5 bases from J, the junction contained 11 bases not matched to a gene. This TCR came from a male patient younger than 18 who had a stem cell transplant for acute myeloid leukemia, so the T cells may come from the graft donor. The chain has TRBV9 and TRBJ2-7, with 10 bases lining up with TRBD1. The material was PBMCs, mostly from graft donor cells, obtained 360 days after TCRalphabeta/CD19-depleted stem cell transplant. The CDR3 nucleotides read TGTGCCAGCAGCGTAGGACCGGGACAGGGGATTCGCGACGAGCAGTACTTC. It yields the protein CASSVGPGQGIRDEQYF.